What follows are 29 T cell receptor beta chains derived from one specimen sequenced in a study of T-cell reconstitution after alpha-beta-depleted transplantation in children. The authors prepared the TCRbeta library with unique molecular identifiers. TCRdb reprocessed the PCR reads via MiXCR and lists one record per CDR3 protein. The sample lists hundreds of thousands of distinct CDR3 sequences, roughly 13% seen once, with about 2% in the top ten. The source was PBMCs, mostly from graft donor cells, collected 360 days after TCRalphabeta/CD19-depleted stem cell transplant. These receptors originate from a male patient younger than 18 who had a stem cell transplant for acute myeloid leukemia, so the T cells may come from the graft donor.

This clonotype turned up a few times. The chain is built from TRBV11-1 and TRBJ2-1; D might be TRBD2 (6 bases). Trimming shortened V by 1 base and J by 4 bases, and 20 bases separated the two germline ends. Germline V gene sequence: CDR1 SGHAT, CDR2 FQDESV (reference sequence). The CDR3 contains 18 residues. This CDR3 reads CASSLGPAERVIYNEQFF. CDR3 nucleotide sequence: TGTGCCAGCAGCTTAGGCCCCGCGGAGCGGGTGATTTACAATGAGCAGTTCTTC.

In its sample, this clonotype was seen a few times. V gene TRBV20-1 combines with J gene TRBJ2-1; 13 nucleotides align to TRBD2. This CDR3 has 15 residues. Germline V lookup: CDR1 DFQATT, CDR2 SNEGSKA (reference sequence). Germline trimming cut 3 bases from V and 7 bases from J; bases unmatched to any gene: 6. The CDR3 nucleotides are TGCAGTGCTAGCCTGAGACTAGCGGGAGGAAATGAGCAGTTCTTC. Encoded protein: CSASLRLAGGNEQFF.

This clonotype was counted between two and nine times. The chain combines TRBV6-2 or TRBV6-3 with TRBJ1-2, with TRBD1 matching 7 bases. V lost 2 bases to trimming and J lost 4 bases; unmatched junction nucleotides: 10. This CDR3 is 16 amino acids long. Germline loops: CDR1 MNHEY, CDR2 SVGEGT. The CDR3: CASSYNSDRASYGYTF. In DNA, the CDR3 is TGTGCCAGCAGTTACAATTCCGACAGGGCGTCCTATGGCTACACCTTC.

This clonotype showed up just a few times. This chain joins TRBV7-3 and TRBJ2-1; 7 nucleotides align to TRBD2. The CDR3 spans 17 residues. The V and J ends lost 6 bases and 0 bases, in that order; junction bases with no gene match: 11. Per germline, CDR1 SGHTA and CDR2 FQGTGA. As DNA, the CDR3 is TGTGCCAGCAGTTACCTTAGCGGGCCGAGCTCCTACAATGAGCAGTTCTTC. Encoded protein: CASSYLSGPSSYNEQFF. Based on the CDR3 plus reference TRBV7-3 and TRBJ2-1, the full variable domain is GAGVSQTPSNKVTEKGKYVELRCDPISGHTALYWYRQSLGQGPEFLIYFQGTGAADDSGLPNDRFFAVRPEGSVSTLKIQRTERGDSAVYLCASSYLSGPSSYNEQFFGPGTRLTVL.

This clonotype was detected many times. This rearrangement joins TRBV18 to TRBJ2-1; 12 nucleotides agree with TRBD2. The J segment lost 5 bases and the V segment lost 6 bases, leaving 5 bases of the junction unmatched. This CDR3 region has 15 residues. The germline V gene encodes CDR1 KGHSH and CDR2 LQKENI. The CDR3 here is CASSQTSGSNNEQFF. CDR3 nucleotide sequence: TGTGCCAGCTCGCAGACTAGCGGGAGTAACAATGAGCAGTTCTTC.

The gene calls are TRBV15 and TRBJ2-7, with D perhaps TRBD2 (5 bases). The germline CDR1 and CDR2 sequences are LNHNV and YYDKDF (reference sequence). V dropped 0 bases and J dropped 2 bases, with 8 bases sitting between them. This CDR3 contains 14 residues. CDR3 DNA sequence: TGTGCCACCAGCAGAGATGAGGGCCCCTACGAGCAGTACTTC. As protein: CATSRDEGPYEQYF.

The table lists this clonotype with many counts. This rearrangement joins TRBV20-1 to TRBJ2-5; no clear D gene. V lost 7 bases and J 5 bases, leaving 8 bases between the germline ends. The germline gives CDR1 DFQATT, CDR2 SNEGSKA (reference sequence). The CDR3 has 10 amino acids. The CDR3 is CSGTVETQYF. CDR3 coding DNA: TGCAGTGGGACGGTCGAGACCCAGTACTTC.

This clonotype was counted once. The V call is TRBV7-6, the J call TRBJ2-6, with 8 positions matching TRBD1. V lost 5 bases, J lost 1 base, and 10 bases stayed unmatched. Germline-derived CDR1 and CDR2 are SGHVS and FNYEAQ. CDR3 length equals 18 residues. CDR3: CASSLPGTGGSGANVLTF. The CDR3 DNA sequence: TGTGCCAGCAGCCTTCCCGGGACAGGAGGGTCTGGGGCCAACGTCCTGACTTTC.

This clonotype was counted a few times. The chain is built from TRBV27 and TRBJ2-5, with TRBD1 matching 10 bases. CDR3 length: 16 amino acids. Germline lookup yields CDR1 MNHEY and CDR2 SMNVEV (reference sequence). The ends lost 6 bases at V and 2 bases at J; junction bases unmatched: 9. The CDR3 is CASRAYGTGDQETQYF. The CDR3 region has the DNA TGTGCCAGCAGGGCGTACGGGACAGGGGATCAAGAGACCCAGTACTTC.

The chain has TRBV25-1 and TRBJ2-1, with D possibly being TRBD2 (8 bases). CDR3 size: 21 residues. The V gene's germline CDR1 is MGHDK and CDR2 SYGVNS. Deletions cut 3 bases from V and 0 bases from J, with 27 bases between. Written as DNA, the CDR3 is TGTGCCAGCAGTGATCTTGCAGGGGGGCGCGGGAGGATTAGCTCCTACAATGAGCAGTTCTTC. It yields the protein CASSDLAGGRGRISSYNEQFF.

The chain joins TRBV11-2 to TRBJ2-1, with 10 bases aligning to TRBD2. J lost 7 bases, V lost 2 bases, and 5 bases had no gene match. This CDR3 comprises 15 residues. Germline V gene data show CDR1 as SGHAT and CDR2 as FQNNGV. The CDR3 DNA reads TGTGCCAGCAGCTTATCCAGCGGGAGGGGTAATGAGCAGTTCTTC. This translates into CASSLSSGRGNEQFF.

This clonotype was seen many times. The V call is TRBV7-2, the J call TRBJ2-7, with 11 bases lining up with TRBD1. With 3 bases clipped from V and 3 bases from J, the junction kept 4 bases outside the gene matches. Germline V lookup: CDR1 SGHTA, CDR2 FQGNSA. The CDR3 has 15 amino acids. CDR3 protein: CASSFTGTGGYEQYF. CDR3 sequence (DNA): TGTGCCAGCAGCTTTACCGGGACAGGGGGCTACGAGCAGTACTTC.

There are a few counts of this clonotype. The chain combines TRBV9 with TRBJ2-7; 10 nucleotides match TRBD2. The V gene end was trimmed by 4 bases and the J gene end by 1 base; junction bases not matched to a gene: 11. The CDR3 has 17 residues. Germline CDR1 reads SGDLS; CDR2 reads YYNGEE. CDR3 sequence (DNA): TGTGCCAGCAGCCCACGTGGGCTAGCGGGAGAGTCCTACGAGCAGTACTTC. This codes for CASSPRGLAGESYEQYF.

This clonotype was seen many times. The chain recombines TRBV6-2 or TRBV6-3 with TRBJ1-5, with D possibly matching TRBD1 (5 bases). This CDR3 contains 16 residues. Germline CDR1 is MNHEY and CDR2 is SVGEGT. Trimming took off 6 bases at V and 0 bases at J, with 15 bases between the two ends. The CDR3 bases are TGTGCCAGCAGCCCCATGACAGTCTATAGCAATCAGCCCCAGCATTTT. As protein: CASSPMTVYSNQPQHF.

This sequence joins TRBV5-1 and TRBJ1-1; 7 nucleotides agree with TRBD1. The CDR3 sequence is 15 residues long. Germline lookup yields CDR1 SGHRS and CDR2 YFSETQ. V was pared by 5 bases and J by 5 bases, with 12 bases of the junction left unmatched. CDR3 in amino acids: CASSQGVYLRTEAFF. The CDR3 coding sequence is TGCGCCAGCAGTCAGGGGGTCTATTTGAGGACTGAAGCTTTCTTT.

This chain connects TRBV28 to TRBJ2-3; 10 positions match TRBD2. J lost 2 bases, V lost 6 bases, and 5 bases had no gene match. The CDR3 covers 15 residues. CDR1 is MDHEN, CDR2 SYDVKM, per germline. CDR3 amino acids: CASRFTSGITDTQYF. The CDR3 nucleotides read TGTGCCAGCAGATTTACTAGCGGGATCACAGATACGCAGTATTTT. The whole variable domain, filled in from reference TRBV28 and TRBJ2-3, reads DVKVTQSSRYLVKRTGEKVFLECVQDMDHENMFWYRQDPGLGLRLIYFSYDVKMKEKGDIPEGYSVSREKKERFSLILESASTNQTSMYLCASRFTSGITDTQYFGPGTRLTVL.

In its sample, this clonotype was seen many times. The V call is TRBV30, the J call TRBJ1-4; D uncertain. The length of the CDR3 is 12 residues. Germline V gene data show CDR1 as GTSNPN and CDR2 as SVGIG (reference sequence). Trimming stripped 3 bases from V and 0 bases from J, with 2 bases between. This CDR3 reads CAWRTTNEKLFF. DNA of the CDR3: TGTGCCTGGAGAACAACTAATGAAAAACTGTTTTTT.

The chain carries TRBV18 and TRBJ1-1; D is ambiguous. V was pared by 2 bases and J by 1 base, with 8 bases between. This CDR3 region has 14 residues. Germline V gene sequence: CDR1 KGHSH, CDR2 LQKENI. The CDR3 DNA reads as TGTGCCAGCTCACCATCGGGCAGGAACACTGAAGCTTTCTTT. Translated, it gives CASSPSGRNTEAFF.

CDR3 residues: CASRQHRSRDDGQWASSYNEQFF. CDR3 in DNA: TGCGCCAGCAGACAACATCGTTCCCGGGACGACGGACAGTGGGCTAGCTCCTACAATGAGCAGTTCTTC. The chain joins TRBV4-3 to TRBJ2-1, with a possible D match to TRBD1 (6 bases). With 6 bases removed from V and 0 bases from J, the gap between germline ends came to 36 bases. The CDR3 totals 23 residues. The germline V gene has CDR1 LGHNA and CDR2 YSLEER.

There are a few counts of this clonotype. This chain joins TRBV2 and TRBJ1-1, with 8 bases lining up with TRBD1. This CDR3 is 14 amino acids long. Germline loops: CDR1 SNHLY, CDR2 FYNNEI. V was clipped by 6 bases and J by 1 base; unmatched bases: 4. The CDR3 DNA sequence: TGTGCCAGCAGAGGACAGGGTTCGAACACTGAAGCTTTCTTT. Translation: CASRGQGSNTEAFF. Full variable domain (remainder filled in from reference TRBV2 and TRBJ1-1): EPEVTQTPSHQVTQMGQEVILRCVPISNHLYFYWYRQILGQKVEFLVSFYNNEISEKSEIFDDQFSVERPDGSNFTLKIRSTKLEDSAMYFCASRGQGSNTEAFFGQGTRLTVV.

This clonotype appeared many times. The chain joins TRBV29-1 to TRBJ2-1; 9 bases are a match to TRBD1. Trimming took 6 bases from V and 3 from J; bases not matched to a gene: 6. CDR1 and CDR2 (germline): SQVTM, ANQGSEA. The CDR3 has 14 residues. CDR3 nucleotides: TGCAGCGTACACAGGGGGCAGCTCTACAATGAGCAGTTCTTC. It yields the protein CSVHRGQLYNEQFF.

This clonotype was observed a handful of times. This chain connects TRBV20-1 to TRBJ2-2; 16 bases align to TRBD2. J was trimmed by 4 bases and V by 7 bases; bases with no gene match: 6. The germline CDR1 and CDR2 sequences are DFQATT and SNEGSKA (reference sequence). The CDR3 runs 16 residues. The CDR3 reads CSVGTSGRAGTGELFF. As DNA, the CDR3 is TGCAGTGTAGGGACTAGCGGGAGGGCCGGCACCGGGGAGCTGTTTTTT.

The rearrangement uses TRBV7-2 and TRBJ2-1, with TRBD2 identical over 8 bases. Germline V gene data show CDR1 as SGHTA and CDR2 as FQGNSA. The CDR3 runs 17 residues. V was clipped by 0 bases and J by 8 bases; unmatched bases: 12. The CDR3 protein is CASSLAVVSGSSHEQFF. In nucleotides, the CDR3 is TGTGCCAGCAGCTTAGCGGTAGTGAGCGGGAGTAGTCATGAGCAGTTCTTC.

The CDR3 DNA reads TGCAGCGTTGAAGATGCTAGCGGGAGCTCCTACGAGCAGTACTTC. Translated: CSVEDASGSSYEQYF. The rearrangement uses TRBV29-1 and TRBJ2-7; 10 bases line up with TRBD2. The V and J ends lost 0 bases and 0 bases, in that order; junction bases with no gene match: 2. The germline CDR1 and CDR2 sequences are SQVTM and ANQGSEA. The CDR3 length is 15 residues.

This rearrangement joins TRBV29-1 to TRBJ2-7; 8 nucleotides agree with TRBD1. CDR3 length: 13 residues. Germline V gene lookup returns CDR1 SQVTM and CDR2 ANQGSEA. The J segment lost 6 bases and the V segment lost 2 bases, leaving 6 bases of the junction unmatched. CDR3: CSVESAGGAEQYF. CDR3 bases: TGCAGCGTTGAATCGGCAGGGGGCGCCGAGCAGTACTTC.

This clonotype was found a few times. The chain employs TRBV7-9 and TRBJ1-1; D is ambiguous. CDR1 SEHNR and CDR2 FQNEAQ come from the germline V gene (reference sequence). Trimming took 3 bases from V and 0 from J, leaving 14 bases between them. The CDR3 length is 16 residues. The DNA of the CDR3 is TGTGCCAGCAGCTTTACCCTAATCGGGGTGAACACTGAAGCTTTCTTT. It codes for CASSFTLIGVNTEAFF.

The chain recombines TRBV24-1 with TRBJ2-5, with D possibly matching TRBD1 (6 bases). V shed 3 bases and J shed 5 bases, with 15 bases lying between them. Germline CDR1 and CDR2: KGHDR and SFDVKD. The CDR3 loop spans 15 amino acids. The CDR3 sequence: CATSDDTQGRETQYF. In nucleotides, the CDR3 is TGTGCCACCAGTGATGATACCCAGGGGCGGGAGACCCAGTACTTC.

This clonotype showed up many times. The rearrangement joins TRBV5-1 to TRBJ2-2; no reliable D call. Trimming left V 2 bases short and J 2 bases short, with 13 bases between. The CDR3 spans 16 residues. Germline-derived CDR1 and CDR2 are SGHRS and YFSETQ. The CDR3 loop reads CASSFLLGTNTGELFF. CDR3 nucleotides: TGCGCCAGCAGCTTTCTCTTGGGAACCAACACCGGGGAGCTGTTTTTT. The whole variable domain, remainder taken from reference TRBV5-1 and TRBJ2-2, is KAGVTQTPRYLIKTRGQQVTLSCSPISGHRSVSWYQQTPGQGLQFLFEYFSETQRNKGNFPGRFSGRQFSNSRSEMNVSTLELGDSALYLCASSFLLGTNTGELFFGEGSRLTVL.

This clonotype was picked up many times. This sequence joins TRBV5-1 and TRBJ2-5, with 9 bases aligning to TRBD2. Germline CDR1 is SGHRS and CDR2 is YFSETQ. CDR3 size: 16 residues. V shed 0 bases, J shed 5 bases, and the junction held 8 bases outside the gene matches. The CDR3, as DNA: TGCGCCAGCAGCTTGGGGCTAGCGGGAAGTCGGGAGACCCAGTACTTC. Translated: CASSLGLAGSRETQYF.